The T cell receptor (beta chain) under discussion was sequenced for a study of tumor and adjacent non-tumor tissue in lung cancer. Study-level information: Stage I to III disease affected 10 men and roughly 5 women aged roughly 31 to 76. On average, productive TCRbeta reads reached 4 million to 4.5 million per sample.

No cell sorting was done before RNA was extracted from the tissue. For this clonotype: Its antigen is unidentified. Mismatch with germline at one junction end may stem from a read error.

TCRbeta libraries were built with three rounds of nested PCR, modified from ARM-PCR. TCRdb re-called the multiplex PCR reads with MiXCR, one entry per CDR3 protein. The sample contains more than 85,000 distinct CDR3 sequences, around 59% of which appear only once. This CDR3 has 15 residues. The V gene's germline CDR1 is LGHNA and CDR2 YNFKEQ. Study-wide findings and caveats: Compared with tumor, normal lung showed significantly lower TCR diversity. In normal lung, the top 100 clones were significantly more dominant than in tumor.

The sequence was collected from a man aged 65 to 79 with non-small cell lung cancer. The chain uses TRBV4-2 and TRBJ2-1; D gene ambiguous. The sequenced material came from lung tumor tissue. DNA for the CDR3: TGTGTCAGCAGCCAAGATTACAACAGATACAATGAGCAGTTCTTC. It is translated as CVSSQDYNRYNEQFF.